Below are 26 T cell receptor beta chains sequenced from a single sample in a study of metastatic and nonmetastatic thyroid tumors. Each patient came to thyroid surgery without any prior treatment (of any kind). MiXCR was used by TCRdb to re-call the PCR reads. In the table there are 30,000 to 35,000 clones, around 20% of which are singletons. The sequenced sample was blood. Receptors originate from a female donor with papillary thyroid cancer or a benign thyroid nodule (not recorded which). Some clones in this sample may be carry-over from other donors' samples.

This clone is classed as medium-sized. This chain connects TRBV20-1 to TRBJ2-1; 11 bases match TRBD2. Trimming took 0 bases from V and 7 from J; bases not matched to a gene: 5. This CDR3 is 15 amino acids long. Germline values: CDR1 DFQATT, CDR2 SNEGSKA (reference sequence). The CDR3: CSARDRTSGSNEQFF. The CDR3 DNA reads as TGCAGTGCTAGAGATCGAACTAGCGGGAGTAATGAGCAGTTCTTC.

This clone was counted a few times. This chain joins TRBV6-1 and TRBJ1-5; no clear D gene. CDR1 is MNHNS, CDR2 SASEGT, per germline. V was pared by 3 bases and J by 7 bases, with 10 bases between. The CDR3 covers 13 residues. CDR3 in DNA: TGTGCCAGCAGTGACCCCGGAGTGCAGCCCCAGCATTTT. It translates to CASSDPGVQPQHF.

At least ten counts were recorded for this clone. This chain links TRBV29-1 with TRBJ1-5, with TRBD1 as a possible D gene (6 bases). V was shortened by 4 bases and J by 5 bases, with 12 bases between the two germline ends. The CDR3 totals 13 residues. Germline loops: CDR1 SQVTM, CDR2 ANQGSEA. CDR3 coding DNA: TGCAGCGTTGCTCGGACAGTGGATCAGCCCCAGCATTTT. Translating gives CSVARTVDQPQHF.

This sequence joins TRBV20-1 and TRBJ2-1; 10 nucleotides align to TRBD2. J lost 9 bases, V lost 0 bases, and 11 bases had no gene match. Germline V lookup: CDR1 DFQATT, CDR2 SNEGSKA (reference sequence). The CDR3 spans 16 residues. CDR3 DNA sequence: TGCAGTGCTAGAGATCGGCCAGCGGGAGGGCCGGGTGAGCAGTTCTTC. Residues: CSARDRPAGGPGEQFF.

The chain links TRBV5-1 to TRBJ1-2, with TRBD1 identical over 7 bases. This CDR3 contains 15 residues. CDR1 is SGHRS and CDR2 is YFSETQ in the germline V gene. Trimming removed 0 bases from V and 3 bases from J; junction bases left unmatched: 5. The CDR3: CASSLEGQIDYGYTF. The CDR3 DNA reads TGCGCCAGCAGCTTGGAGGGACAGATTGACTATGGCTACACCTTC.

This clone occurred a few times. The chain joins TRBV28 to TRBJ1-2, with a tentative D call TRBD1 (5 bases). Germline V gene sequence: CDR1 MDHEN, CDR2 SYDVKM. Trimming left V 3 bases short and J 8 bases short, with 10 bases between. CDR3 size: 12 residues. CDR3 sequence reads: CASSFEGRGYTF. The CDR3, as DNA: TGTGCCAGCAGTTTCGAGGGGCGGGGCTACACCTTC.

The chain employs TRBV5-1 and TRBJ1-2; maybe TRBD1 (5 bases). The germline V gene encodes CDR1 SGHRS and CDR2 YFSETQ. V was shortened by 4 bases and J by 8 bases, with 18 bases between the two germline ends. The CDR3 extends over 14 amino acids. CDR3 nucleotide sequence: TGCGCCAGCAGCCCGGAGGGGAGCTGGATGGGCTACACCTTC. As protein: CASSPEGSWMGYTF.

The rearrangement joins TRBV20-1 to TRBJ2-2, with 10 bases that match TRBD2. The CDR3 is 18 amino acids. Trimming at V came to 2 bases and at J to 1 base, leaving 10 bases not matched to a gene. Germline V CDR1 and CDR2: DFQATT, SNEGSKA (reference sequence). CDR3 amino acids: CSARSELAGDLNTGELFF. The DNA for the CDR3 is TGCAGTGCTAGATCGGAGCTAGCGGGAGATCTGAACACCGGGGAGCTGTTTTTT.

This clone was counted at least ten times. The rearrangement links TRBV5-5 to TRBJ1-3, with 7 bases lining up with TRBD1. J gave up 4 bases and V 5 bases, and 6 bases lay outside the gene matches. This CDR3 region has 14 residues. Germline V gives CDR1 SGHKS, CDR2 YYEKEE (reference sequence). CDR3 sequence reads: CASRETGIGNTIYF. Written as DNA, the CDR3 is TGTGCCAGCAGGGAGACAGGGATCGGAAACACCATATATTTT.

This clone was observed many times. CDR3 in DNA: TGTGCCAGCAGTCGGACAGTATACGAGCAGTACTTC. This sequence encodes CASSRTVYEQYF. V gene TRBV12-3 or TRBV12-4 combines with J gene TRBJ2-7; D perhaps matches TRBD1 (6 bases). Deletions cut 5 bases from V and 4 bases from J, with 9 bases between. This CDR3 comprises 12 residues.

Here the CDR3 DNA reads TGCAGTGTGTCGACTAGCGGCAACGCGAACACCGGGGAGCTGTTTTTT. Encoded protein: CSVSTSGNANTGELFF. The genes are TRBV20-1 and TRBJ2-2; the match to TRBD2 covers 9 bases. This CDR3 has 16 amino acids. CDR1 and CDR2 (germline): DFQATT, SNEGSKA (reference sequence). J was trimmed by 0 bases and V by 7 bases; bases with no gene match: 9.

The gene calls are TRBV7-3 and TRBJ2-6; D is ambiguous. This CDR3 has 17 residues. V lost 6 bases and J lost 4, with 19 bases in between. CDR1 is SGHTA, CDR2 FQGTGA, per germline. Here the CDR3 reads CASRRIQPQFGANVLTF. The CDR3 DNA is TGTGCCAGCAGAAGAATACAGCCCCAGTTCGGGGCCAACGTCCTGACTTTC.

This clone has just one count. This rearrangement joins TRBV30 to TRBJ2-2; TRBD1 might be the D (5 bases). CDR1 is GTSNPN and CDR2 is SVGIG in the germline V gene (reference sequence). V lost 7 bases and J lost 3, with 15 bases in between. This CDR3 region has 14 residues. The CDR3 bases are TGTGCCTCCCACAGGCAGGGCGACACCGGGGAGCTGTTTTTT. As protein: CASHRQGDTGELFF.

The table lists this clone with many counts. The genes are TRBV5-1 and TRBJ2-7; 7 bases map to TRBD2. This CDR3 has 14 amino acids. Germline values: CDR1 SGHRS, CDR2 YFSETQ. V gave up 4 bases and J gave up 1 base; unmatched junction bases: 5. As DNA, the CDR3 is TGCGCCAGCAGCCCCAGCGGGGTTTCCTACGAGCAGTACTTC. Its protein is CASSPSGVSYEQYF. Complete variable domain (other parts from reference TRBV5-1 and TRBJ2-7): KAGVTQTPRYLIKTRGQQVTLSCSPISGHRSVSWYQQTPGQGLQFLFEYFSETQRNKGNFPGRFSGRQFSNSRSEMNVSTLELGDSALYLCASSPSGVSYEQYFGPGTRLTVT.

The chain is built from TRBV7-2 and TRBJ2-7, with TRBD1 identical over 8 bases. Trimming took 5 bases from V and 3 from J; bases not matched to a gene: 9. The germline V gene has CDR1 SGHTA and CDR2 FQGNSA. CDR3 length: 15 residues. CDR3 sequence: CASSPTPGQGYEQYF. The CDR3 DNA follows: TGTGCCAGCAGCCCAACCCCAGGACAGGGCTACGAGCAGTACTTC. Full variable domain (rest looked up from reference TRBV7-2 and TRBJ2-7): GAGVSQSPSNKVTEKGKDVELRCDPISGHTALYWYRQSLGQGLEFLIYFQGNSAPDKSGLPSDRFSAERTGGSVSTLTIQRTQQEDSAVYLCASSPTPGQGYEQYFGPGTRLTVT.

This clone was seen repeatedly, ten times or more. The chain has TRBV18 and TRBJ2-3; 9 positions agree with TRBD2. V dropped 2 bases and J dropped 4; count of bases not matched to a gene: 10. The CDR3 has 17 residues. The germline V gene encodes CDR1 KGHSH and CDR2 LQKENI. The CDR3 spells CASSPKRSGGHADTQYF. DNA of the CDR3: TGTGCCAGCTCACCAAAGCGGAGCGGGGGGCACGCAGATACGCAGTATTTT.

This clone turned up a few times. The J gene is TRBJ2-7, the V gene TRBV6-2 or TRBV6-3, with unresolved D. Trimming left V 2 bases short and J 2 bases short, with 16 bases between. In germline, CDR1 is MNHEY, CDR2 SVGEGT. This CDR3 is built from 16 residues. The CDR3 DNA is TGTGCCAGCAGTTACCCCCCCGGCCGGGTGGCCTACGAGCAGTACTTC. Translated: CASSYPPGRVAYEQYF.

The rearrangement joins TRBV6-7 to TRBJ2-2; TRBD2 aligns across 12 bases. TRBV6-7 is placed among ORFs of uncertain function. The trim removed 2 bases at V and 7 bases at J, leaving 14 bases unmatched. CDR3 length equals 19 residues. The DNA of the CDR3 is TGTGCCAGCAGTTACCACAACGAATCTAGCGGGAGGGCCAGCGGGGAGCTGTTTTTT. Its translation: CASSYHNESSGRASGELFF.

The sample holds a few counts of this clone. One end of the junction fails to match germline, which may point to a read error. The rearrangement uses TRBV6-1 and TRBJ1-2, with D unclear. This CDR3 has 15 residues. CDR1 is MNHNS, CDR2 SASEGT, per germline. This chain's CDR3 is CASREDTLPNYGYTF. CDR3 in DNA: TGTGCCAGCAGGGAAGACACCCTTCCTAACTATGGCTACACCTTC.

CDR3 bases: TGTGCCAGCAGCTTAGATCCAGGGGGCGTGATATACGAGCAGTACTTC. Its protein product is CASSLDPGGVIYEQYF. The gene calls are TRBV11-1 and TRBJ2-7; 8 nucleotides agree with TRBD1. The trim removed 1 base at V and 4 bases at J, leaving 9 bases unmatched. The CDR3 sequence is 16 residues long. Germline V gives CDR1 SGHAT, CDR2 FQDESV (reference sequence).

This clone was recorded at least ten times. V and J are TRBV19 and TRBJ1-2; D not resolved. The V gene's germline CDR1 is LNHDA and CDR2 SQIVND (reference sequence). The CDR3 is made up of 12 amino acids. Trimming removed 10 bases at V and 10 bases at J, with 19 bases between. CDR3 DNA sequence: TGTGCCACCAGTGGTTTGGGCTTTGCCTACACCTTC. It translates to CATSGLGFAYTF.

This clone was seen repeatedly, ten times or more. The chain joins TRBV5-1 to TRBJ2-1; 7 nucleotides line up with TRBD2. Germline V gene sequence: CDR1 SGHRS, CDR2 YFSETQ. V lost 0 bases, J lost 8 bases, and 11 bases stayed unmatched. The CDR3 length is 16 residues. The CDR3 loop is CASSLDGGRVVHEQFF. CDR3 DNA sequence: TGCGCCAGCAGCTTGGATGGGGGGAGGGTAGTCCATGAGCAGTTCTTC. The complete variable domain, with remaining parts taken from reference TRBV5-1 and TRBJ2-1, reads KAGVTQTPRYLIKTRGQQVTLSCSPISGHRSVSWYQQTPGQGLQFLFEYFSETQRNKGNFPGRFSGRQFSNSRSEMNVSTLELGDSALYLCASSLDGGRVVHEQFFGPGTRLTVL.

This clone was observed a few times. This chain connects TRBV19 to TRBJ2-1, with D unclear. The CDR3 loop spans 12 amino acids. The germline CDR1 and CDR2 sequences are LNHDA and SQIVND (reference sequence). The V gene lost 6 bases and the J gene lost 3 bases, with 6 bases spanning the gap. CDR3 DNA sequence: TGTGCCAGTAGCTTAAACTACAATGAGCAGTTCTTC. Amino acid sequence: CASSLNYNEQFF.

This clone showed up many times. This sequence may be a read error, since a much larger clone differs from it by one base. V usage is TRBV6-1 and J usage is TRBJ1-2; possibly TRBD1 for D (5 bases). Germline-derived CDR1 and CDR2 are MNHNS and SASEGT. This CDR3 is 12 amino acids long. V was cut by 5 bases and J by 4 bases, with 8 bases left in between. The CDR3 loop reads CASSSGLYGYTF. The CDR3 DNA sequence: TGTGCCAGCAGTTCGGGGCTCTATGGCTACACCTTC.

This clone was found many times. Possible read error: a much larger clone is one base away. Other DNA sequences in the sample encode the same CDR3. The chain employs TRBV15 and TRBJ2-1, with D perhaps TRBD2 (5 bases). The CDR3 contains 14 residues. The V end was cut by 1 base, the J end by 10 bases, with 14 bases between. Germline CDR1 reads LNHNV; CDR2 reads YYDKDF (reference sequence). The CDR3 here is CATSRGRGGNEQFF. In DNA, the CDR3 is TGTGCCACCAGCAGAGGCCGGGGTGGCAACGAGCAGTTCTTC. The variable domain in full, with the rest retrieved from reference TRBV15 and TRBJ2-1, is DAMVIQNPRYQVTQFGKPVTLSCSQTLNHNVMYWYQQKSSQAPKLLFHYYDKDFNNEADTPDNFQSRRPNTSFCFLDIRSPGLGDTAMYLCATSRGRGGNEQFFGPGTRLTVL.

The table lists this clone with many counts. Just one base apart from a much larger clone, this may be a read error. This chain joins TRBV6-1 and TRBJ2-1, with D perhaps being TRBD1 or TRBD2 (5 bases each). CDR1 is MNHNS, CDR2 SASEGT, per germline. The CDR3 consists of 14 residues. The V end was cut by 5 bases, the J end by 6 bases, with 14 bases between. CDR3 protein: CASSFGGGGNEQFF. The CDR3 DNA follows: TGTGCCAGCAGTTTCGGTGGGGGTGGCAATGAGCAGTTCTTC.